A single sample is the source of the 32 T cell receptor beta chains below, sequenced in a study of T-cell memory formation after mild COVID-19. TCRdb used MiXCR to reprocess the 5' RACE reads, holding one entry per CDR3 protein. Counted here are 100,000 or so distinct CDR3 sequences, 11% occurring once; the ten biggest clones make up around 40%. The sample comprised PBMCs or a T cell subset sorted from them (not recorded which). Every receptor here comes from a man between 18 and 29 years old who had mild COVID-19 (a few samples of this study predate the infection). Cell type and time point are not known.

This clonotype has only a few counts. The chain uses TRBV9 and TRBJ2-5; the match to TRBD2 covers 12 bases. V was clipped by 2 bases and J by 5 bases; unmatched bases: 10. The CDR3 consists of 17 residues. Germline assignment: CDR1 SGDLS and CDR2 YYNGEE. CDR3 nucleotides: TGTGCCAGCAGCGTCAAGCCCGGGACTAGCGGGTGGGAGACCCAGTACTTC. Translating it yields CASSVKPGTSGWETQYF. Combining the CDR3 with reference TRBV9 and TRBJ2-5 gives the whole variable domain DSGVTQTPKHLITATGQRVTLRCSPRSGDLSVYWYQQSLDQGLQFLIQYYNGEERAKGNILERFSAQQFPDLHSELNLSSLELGDSALYFCASSVKPGTSGWETQYFGPGTRLLVL.

Ten or more counts support this clonotype. The V call is TRBV7-9, the J call TRBJ2-7; the match to TRBD1 covers 8 bases. This CDR3 is 13 amino acids long. Germline V gene sequence: CDR1 SEHNR, CDR2 FQNEAQ (reference sequence). Losses at the gene ends were 5 bases for V and 4 bases for J; bases not matched to a gene: 4. CDR3 in amino acids: CASSPTGGYEQYV. DNA of the CDR3: TGTGCCAGCAGCCCAACAGGGGGGTACGAGCAGTACGTC.

The rearrangement joins TRBV6-2 or TRBV6-3 to TRBJ1-2; D unresolved. V shed 7 bases and J shed 6 bases, with 15 bases lying between them. This CDR3 is built from 13 residues. Germline CDR1 reads MNHEY; CDR2 reads SVGEGT. DNA of the CDR3: TGTGCCAGCATGCCGGGGAGGTCCGATGGCTACACCTTC. Protein sequence: CASMPGRSDGYTF.

This clonotype turned up a few times. The chain couples TRBV7-9 to TRBJ1-6; tentative D call: TRBD1 (5 bases). The CDR3 loop spans 15 amino acids. Trimming removed 1 base at V and 10 bases at J, with 14 bases between. The germline V gene has CDR1 SEHNR and CDR2 FQNEAQ (reference sequence). The CDR3 region has the DNA TGTGCCAGCAGCTTAGTTGCGCCAGGGCAATCACCCCTCCACTTT. Translating it yields CASSLVAPGQSPLHF.

This clonotype was seen only a few times. V gene TRBV29-1 combines with J gene TRBJ2-7, with 8 bases lining up with TRBD2. The germline V gene has CDR1 SQVTM and CDR2 ANQGSEA. V dropped 3 bases and J dropped 3; count of bases not matched to a gene: 4. CDR3 length equals 13 residues. The CDR3 coding sequence is TGCAGCGTTGAGGGGCGGGGGGACTACGAGCAGTACTTC. Its translation: CSVEGRGDYEQYF.

The chain carries TRBV9 and TRBJ1-5, with D possibly TRBD1 on 6 matching bases. Deletions cut 3 bases from V and 3 bases from J, with 13 bases between. The CDR3 totals 15 residues. The germline gives CDR1 SGDLS, CDR2 YYNGEE. CDR3 amino acids: CASSGQGQLNQPQHF. The CDR3 nucleotides are TGTGCCAGCAGCGGGCAGGGGCAGCTCAATCAGCCCCAGCATTTT.

This clonotype was observed a few times. V gene TRBV5-1 combines with J gene TRBJ2-1, with D tentatively TRBD1 (6 bases). Trimming took off 4 bases at V and 4 bases at J, with 18 bases between the two ends. CDR1 SGHRS and CDR2 YFSETQ come from the germline V gene. The CDR3 sequence is 16 residues long. CDR3: CASSLDLRTDYNEQFF. The CDR3 DNA reads TGCGCCAGCAGCCTTGATCTGAGGACAGATTACAATGAGCAGTTCTTC.

J is TRBJ2-1 and V is TRBV6-2 or TRBV6-3; D not certain. Germline CDR1 MNHEY, CDR2 SVGEGT. V was trimmed by 2 bases and J by 0 bases, leaving 8 bases between them. The CDR3 spans 15 residues. DNA of the CDR3: TGTGCCAGCAGTTACGACTGGAGCTCCTACAATGAGCAGTTCTTC. Protein: CASSYDWSSYNEQFF.

This clonotype is labeled medium-sized. The rearrangement links TRBV6-4 to TRBJ2-1; 9 bases map to TRBD2. The CDR3 contains 15 residues. Germline V CDR1 and CDR2: MRHNA, SNTAGT. With 3 bases clipped from V and 0 bases from J, the junction kept 0 bases outside the gene matches. CDR3 DNA: TGTGCCAGCAGTGAAGCGGGGGGCTCCTACAATGAGCAGTTCTTC. Its translation: CASSEAGGSYNEQFF.

CDR3 region: CAWMGGAHYGYTF. The CDR3 region has the DNA TGTGCCTGGATGGGGGGCGCCCACTATGGCTACACCTTC. This chain connects TRBV30 to TRBJ1-2, with TRBD1 as a possible D gene (6 bases). This CDR3 has 13 amino acids. CDR1 and CDR2 from the germline V gene are GTSNPN and SVGIG (reference sequence). V dropped 4 bases and J dropped 3 bases, with 12 bases sitting between them.

V usage is TRBV12-3 or TRBV12-4 and J usage is TRBJ2-1; tentatively, D is TRBD1 (6 bases). V lost 5 bases to trimming and J lost 2 bases, with 10 bases between them. This CDR3 has 14 amino acids. CDR3: CASSPTGPYNEQFF. The DNA for the CDR3 is TGTGCCAGCAGTCCGACAGGCCCCTACAATGAGCAGTTCTTC.

This clonotype was seen ten or more times. The chain has TRBV12-3 or TRBV12-4 and TRBJ2-5; unclear D gene. The CDR3 consists of 13 residues. V was clipped by 8 bases and J by 5 bases, with 15 bases between them. The CDR3 spells CASGPRVLETQYF. The CDR3, as DNA: TGTGCCAGCGGCCCTCGGGTTTTGGAGACCCAGTACTTC.

This clonotype was seen only a few times. V is TRBV7-9 and J is TRBJ2-5; D uncertain. The germline gives CDR1 SEHNR, CDR2 FQNEAQ (reference sequence). The V end was cut by 1 base, the J end by 3 bases, with 9 bases between. The CDR3 length is 14 residues. The CDR3 sequence: CASSLDSPKETQYF. Here the CDR3 DNA reads TGTGCCAGCAGCTTAGACAGCCCAAAAGAGACCCAGTACTTC. Supplemented by reference TRBV7-9 and TRBJ2-5, the full variable domain reads DTGVSQNPRHKITKRGQNVTFRCDPISEHNRLYWYRQTLGQGPEFLTYFQNEAQLEKSRLLSDRFSAERPKGSFSTLEIQRTEQGDSAMYLCASSLDSPKETQYFGPGTRLLVL.

The V and J genes are TRBV27 and TRBJ2-5; weak D call: TRBD1 (5 bases). This CDR3 is 14 amino acids long. Per the germline V gene, CDR1 is MNHEY and CDR2 is SMNVEV (reference sequence). V lost 5 bases and J lost 0, with 10 bases in between. The CDR3 DNA sequence: TGTGCCAGCAGTACGCAGGGTTACCAAGAGACCCAGTACTTC. Translation gives CASSTQGYQETQYF.

The chain is built from TRBV27 and TRBJ2-3, with 7 bases matching TRBD2. Germline V gives CDR1 MNHEY, CDR2 SMNVEV (reference sequence). Trimming removed 5 bases from V and 0 bases from J; junction bases left unmatched: 11. The CDR3 runs 17 residues. CDR3 in amino acids: CASSPLTGGTSTDTQYF. Written as DNA, the CDR3 is TGTGCCAGCAGTCCACTTACCGGGGGGACTAGCACAGATACGCAGTATTTT.

The chain employs TRBV6-6 and TRBJ2-7; the match to TRBD2 covers 8 bases. The length of the CDR3 is 14 residues. J lost 4 bases, V lost 5 bases, and 7 bases had no gene match. Germline V gene data show CDR1 as MNHNY and CDR2 as SVGAGI (reference sequence). The CDR3 spells CASSHGGAEYEQYF. Written as DNA, the CDR3 is TGTGCCAGCAGTCACGGGGGGGCTGAATACGAGCAGTACTTC.

In this sample, this clonotype turned up a few times. This sequence joins TRBV13 and TRBJ2-5; 12 positions match TRBD2. J lost 2 bases, V lost 5 bases, and 6 bases had no gene match. Germline V gene lookup returns CDR1 PRHDT and CDR2 FYEKMQ (reference sequence). The CDR3 is made up of 16 amino acids. CDR3 sequence (DNA): TGTGCCAGCAGCGCCGGACTAGCGGGGACGCAAGAGACCCAGTACTTC. This codes for CASSAGLAGTQETQYF. The full variable domain, with the rest looked up from reference TRBV13 and TRBJ2-5, is AAGVIQSPRHLIKEKRETATLKCYPIPRHDTVYWYQQGPGQDPQFLISFYEKMQSDKGSIPDRFSAQQFSDYHSELNMSSLELGDSALYFCASSAGLAGTQETQYFGPGTRLLVL.

In this sample, this clonotype turned up a few times. The chain uses TRBV29-1 and TRBJ1-1; maybe TRBD1 (5 bases). The CDR3 is made up of 12 amino acids. From germline, CDR1 is SQVTM and CDR2 ANQGSEA. CDR3 region: CITRGPNTEAFF. As DNA, the CDR3 is TGCATCACCCGGGGACCGAACACTGAAGCTTTCTTT.

This clonotype was counted between two and nine times. The rearrangement uses TRBV19 and TRBJ2-1; possibly TRBD1 or TRBD2 for D (7 bases each). The CDR3 has 15 residues. The V end lost 7 bases, the J end lost 9 bases, and 22 bases lay between the germline ends. The germline CDR1 and CDR2 sequences are LNHDA and SQIVND (reference sequence). DNA of the CDR3: TGTGCCAGTAATCAGGGGGGGTTCCTCCTAGGTGAGCAGTTCTTC. Translation: CASNQGGFLLGEQFF.

The genes are TRBV20-1 and TRBJ2-3; 12 bases are shared with TRBD2. Germline V gene sequence: CDR1 DFQATT, CDR2 SNEGSKA (reference sequence). V lost 4 bases to trimming and J lost 2 bases; unmatched junction nucleotides: 7. This CDR3 is 16 amino acids long. CDR3 in DNA: TGCAGTGCTATCAGAAGGACTAGCGGGACCACAGATACGCAGTATTTT. This translates into CSAIRRTSGTTDTQYF.

This clonotype occurred many times. The genes are TRBV11-2 and TRBJ2-2; 10 bases map to TRBD2. J lost 4 bases, V lost 8 bases, and 7 bases had no gene match. The CDR3 is 15 amino acids. Germline values: CDR1 SGHAT, CDR2 FQNNGV. The CDR3 DNA is TGTGCCAGCTGGGGGGGACTAGCGCTCACCGGGGAGCTGTTTTTT. It yields the protein CASWGGLALTGELFF. Together with reference TRBV11-2 and TRBJ2-2, the CDR3 gives the full variable domain: EAGVAQSPRYKIIEKRQSVAFWCNPISGHATLYWYQQILGQGPKLLIQFQNNGVVDDSQLPKDRFSAERLKGVDSTLKIQPAKLEDSAVYLCASWGGLALTGELFFGEGSRLTVL.

This chain connects TRBV6-2 or TRBV6-3 to TRBJ2-1; TRBD2 agrees at 13 bases. Germline CDR1 is MNHEY and CDR2 is SVGEGT. The CDR3 runs 16 residues. After removal of 6 bases from V and 8 bases from J, the junction contained 10 bases not matched to a gene. The CDR3 is CASSPSTSGGAHEQFF. CDR3 in DNA: TGTGCCAGCAGCCCCTCCACTAGCGGGGGGGCTCATGAGCAGTTCTTC.

The chain is built from TRBV4-1 and TRBJ1-1, with TRBD1 as a possible D gene (6 bases). There are 15 residues in the CDR3. Germline values: CDR1 MGHRA, CDR2 YSYEKL. Trimming took off 6 bases at V and 5 bases at J, with 19 bases between the two ends. In nucleotides, the CDR3 is TGCGCCAGCAGGTTCCCCGGGACAAGGATGACTGAAGCTTTCTTT. Translating it yields CASRFPGTRMTEAFF.

V is TRBV4-1 and J is TRBJ2-5; D may be TRBD2 (5 bases). With 0 bases removed from V and 3 bases from J, the gap between germline ends came to 11 bases. This CDR3 contains 15 residues. The germline gives CDR1 MGHRA, CDR2 YSYEKL. CDR3 in DNA: TGCGCCAGCAGCCAAGAGCTCTTCGGGGAAGAGACCCAGTACTTC. It specifies CASSQELFGEETQYF.

A few counts support this clonotype. This chain's CDR3 is CASRGQGQDEQYF. The CDR3 DNA reads TGTGCCAGCAGGGGACAGGGGCAGGACGAGCAGTACTTC. This chain joins TRBV12-3 or TRBV12-4 and TRBJ2-7; TRBD1 matches 10 bases. V shed 6 bases and J 5 bases; nucleotides not matched to a gene: 4. The CDR3 runs to 13 residues.

There are many counts of this clonotype. The rearrangement links TRBV4-2 to TRBJ2-2, with D tentatively TRBD2 (5 bases). This CDR3 is 15 amino acids long. Germline V lookup: CDR1 LGHNA, CDR2 YNFKEQ. The ends were cut back, 1 base at V and 4 bases at J, with 10 bases in the middle. CDR3 DNA sequence: TGTGCCAGCAGCCAAGTTGACGGGGTCACCGGGGAGCTGTTTTTT. Its translation is CASSQVDGVTGELFF.

The chain uses TRBV14 and TRBJ2-3, with TRBD2 matching over 8 bases. The trim removed 4 bases at V and 12 bases at J, leaving 12 bases unmatched. CDR1 SGHDN and CDR2 FVKESK come from the germline V gene. The CDR3 has 14 residues. The CDR3 coding sequence is TGTGCCAGCAGCCTAACGGGGACTAGTAGTCCTCAGTATTTT. This encodes CASSLTGTSSPQYF.

This clonotype has just a few counts. The chain couples TRBV7-2 to TRBJ1-2; 9 bases align to TRBD1. Trimming at V came to 4 bases and at J to 4 bases, leaving 7 bases not matched to a gene. This CDR3 has 15 residues. Looked up from germline, CDR1 is SGHTA and CDR2 is FQGNSA. The CDR3 region has the DNA TGTGCCAGCAGCTCCTGGACAGGGGAGGCCTATGGCTACACCTTC. This codes for CASSSWTGEAYGYTF.

This chain connects TRBV6-4 to TRBJ2-3; the match to TRBD2 covers 9 bases. The CDR3 is 14 amino acids. J lost 1 base, V lost 4 bases, and 0 bases had no gene match. Germline CDR1 and CDR2: MRHNA and SNTAGT. CDR3 loop: CASSASGGTDTQYF. In DNA form, the CDR3 reads TGTGCCAGCAGTGCTAGCGGGGGCACAGATACGCAGTATTTT.

On this clonotype: A single base separates this from a much larger clone, so it may be a read error. The rearrangement joins TRBV7-8 to TRBJ1-6, with TRBD1 as a possible D gene (5 bases). This CDR3 has 15 residues. Germline-derived CDR1 and CDR2 are SGHVS and FQNEAQ. Written as DNA, the CDR3 is TGTGCCAGCAGCTCCGGGACCGACGGGAATTCACCCATCCACTTT. Protein sequence: CASSSGTDGNSPIHF.

This clonotype was detected ten times or more. This chain uses TRBV9 with TRBJ2-7; 9 bases are a match to TRBD1. Germline V lookup: CDR1 SGDLS, CDR2 YYNGEE. Losses at the gene ends were 3 bases for V and 7 bases for J; bases not matched to a gene: 5. The CDR3 loop spans 13 amino acids. The CDR3, as DNA: TGTGCCAGCAGCGCATACGGGACAGGGGAGCAGTACTTC. Residues: CASSAYGTGEQYF.

The chain is built from TRBV28 and TRBJ1-5, with 7 bases fitting TRBD1. The CDR3 runs to 15 residues. Looked up from germline, CDR1 is MDHEN and CDR2 is SYDVKM. Trimming cost V 5 bases and J 4 bases; bases outside gene matches: 8. The CDR3 sequence is CASSPPGQRNQPQHF. In nucleotides, the CDR3 is TGTGCCAGCAGTCCGCCGGGACAGCGTAATCAGCCCCAGCATTTT.